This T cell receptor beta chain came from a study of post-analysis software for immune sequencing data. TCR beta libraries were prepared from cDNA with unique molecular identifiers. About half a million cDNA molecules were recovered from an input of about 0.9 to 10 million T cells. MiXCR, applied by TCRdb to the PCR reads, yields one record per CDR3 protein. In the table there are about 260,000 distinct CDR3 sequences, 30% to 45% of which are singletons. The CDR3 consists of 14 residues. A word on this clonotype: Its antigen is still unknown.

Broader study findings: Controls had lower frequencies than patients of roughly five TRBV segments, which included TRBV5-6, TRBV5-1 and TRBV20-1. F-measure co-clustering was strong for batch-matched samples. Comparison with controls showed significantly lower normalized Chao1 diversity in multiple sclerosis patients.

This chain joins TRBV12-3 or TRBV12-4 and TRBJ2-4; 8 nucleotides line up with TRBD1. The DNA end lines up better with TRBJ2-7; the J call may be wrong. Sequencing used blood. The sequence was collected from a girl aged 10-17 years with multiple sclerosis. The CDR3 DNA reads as TGTGCCAGCAGGGGGACAGGCTCCCAGATCGAGCAGTACTTC. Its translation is CASRGTGSQIEQYF.